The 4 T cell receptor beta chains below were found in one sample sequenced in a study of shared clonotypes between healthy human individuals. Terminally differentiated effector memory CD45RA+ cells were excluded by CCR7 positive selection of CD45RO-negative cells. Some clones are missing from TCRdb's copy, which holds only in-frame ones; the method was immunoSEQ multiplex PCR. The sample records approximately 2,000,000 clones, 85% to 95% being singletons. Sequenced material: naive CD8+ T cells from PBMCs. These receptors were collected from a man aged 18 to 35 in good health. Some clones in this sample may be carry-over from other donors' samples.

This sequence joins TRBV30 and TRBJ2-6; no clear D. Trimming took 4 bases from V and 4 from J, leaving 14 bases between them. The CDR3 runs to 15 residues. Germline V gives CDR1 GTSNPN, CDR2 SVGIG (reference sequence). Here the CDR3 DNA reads TGTGCCTGGAAGGTCAGGCTCGTGGGGGCCAACGTCCTGACTTTC. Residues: CAWKVRLVGANVLTF.

CDR3 amino acids: CASSVQGVGTDTQYF. In nucleotides, the CDR3 is TGTGCCAGCAGCGTGCAAGGGGTAGGCACAGATACGCAGTATTTT. The chain uses TRBV9 and TRBJ2-3; the D gene is possibly TRBD1 (5 bases). The length of the CDR3 is 15 residues. Germline V CDR1 and CDR2: SGDLS, YYNGEE. Trimming removed 2 bases from V and 1 base from J, with 11 bases in between.

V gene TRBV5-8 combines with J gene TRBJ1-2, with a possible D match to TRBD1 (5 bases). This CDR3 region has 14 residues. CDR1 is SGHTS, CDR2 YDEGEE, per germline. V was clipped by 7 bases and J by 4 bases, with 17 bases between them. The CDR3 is CASLRRGQIYGYTF. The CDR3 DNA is TGTGCCAGCCTCCGGAGGGGCCAGATCTATGGCTACACCTTC.

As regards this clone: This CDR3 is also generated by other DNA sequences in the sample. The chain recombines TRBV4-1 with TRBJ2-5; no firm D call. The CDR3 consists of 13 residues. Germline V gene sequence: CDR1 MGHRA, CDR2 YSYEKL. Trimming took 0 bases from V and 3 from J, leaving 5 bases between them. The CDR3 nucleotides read TGCGCCAGCAGCCAAGATCGGGAAGAGACCCAGTACTTC. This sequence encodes CASSQDREETQYF.